These T cell receptor beta chains were read from a single sample in a study of cytomegalovirus exposure and HLA in healthy donors. Only in-frame clones appear in the TCRdb table, and some are missing; sequencing was by immunoSEQ multiplex PCR. This sample has 110,000 or so clones, with roughly 67% found just once. Sequencing was done on a sample of PBMCs. The receptor source for this set is a man between 18 and 29 years old in good health and CMV-seropositive. Both conserved end residues are part of each CDR3. The order of the fields is D gene, V gene, J gene, clone size, CDR3 protein, CDR3 DNA. D genes are given only for firm matches. Clone sizes are given selectively: once, few, many, or a class where the clone is expanded.

d_gene: .; v_gene: TRBV30; j_gene: TRBJ2-7; abundance: few; CDR3aa: CAWTQGYNFYEQYF; CDR3nt: TGTGCCTGGACGCAGGGATACAACTTCTACGAGCAGTACTTC
d_gene: .; v_gene: TRBV7-2; j_gene: TRBJ1-1; abundance: .; CDR3aa: CASSPHMNTEAFF; CDR3nt: TGTGCCAGCAGCCCCCACATGAACACTGAAGCTTTCTTT
d_gene: TRBD1; v_gene: TRBV2; j_gene: TRBJ1-6; abundance: .; CDR3aa: CASSRTGLNSPLHF; CDR3nt: TGTGCCAGCAGTAGGACAGGGCTGAATTCACCCCTCCACTTT
d_gene: .; v_gene: TRBV7-9; j_gene: TRBJ2-1; abundance: .; CDR3aa: CASTRDSSYNEQFF; CDR3nt: TGTGCCAGCACGCGTGACAGCTCCTACAATGAGCAGTTCTTC
d_gene: .; v_gene: TRBV28; j_gene: TRBJ1-2; abundance: .; CDR3aa: CASSPGGRDGYTF; CDR3nt: TGTGCCAGCAGCCCTGGGGGGAGGGATGGCTACACCTTC
d_gene: TRBD1; v_gene: TRBV9; j_gene: TRBJ1-1; abundance: .; CDR3aa: CASSVVPGGTEAFF; CDR3nt: TGTGCCAGCAGCGTAGTCCCAGGGGGTACTGAAGCTTTCTTT
d_gene: .; v_gene: TRBV30; j_gene: TRBJ2-2; abundance: .; CDR3aa: CAWSVRGGGELFF; CDR3nt: TGTGCCTGGAGTGTACGGGGTGGCGGGGAGCTGTTTTTT
d_gene: TRBD1; v_gene: TRBV9; j_gene: TRBJ2-3; abundance: .; CDR3aa: CASSVYRDRLTDTQYF; CDR3nt: TGTGCCAGCAGCGTATACCGGGACAGACTCACAGATACGCAGTATTTT
d_gene: TRBD2; v_gene: TRBV27; j_gene: TRBJ2-3; abundance: .; CDR3aa: CASSPRTSGVTDTQYF; CDR3nt: TGTGCCAGCAGTCCCCGGACTAGCGGGGTCACAGATACGCAGTATTTT
d_gene: TRBD1; v_gene: TRBV11-3; j_gene: TRBJ2-2; abundance: .; CDR3aa: CASSRISRGPGGELFF; CDR3nt: TGTGCCAGCAGCCGTATTTCCAGGGGGCCAGGCGGGGAGCTGTTTTTT
d_gene: TRBD1; v_gene: TRBV6-1; j_gene: TRBJ1-1; abundance: .; CDR3aa: CASSEGAGTGHTEAFF; CDR3nt: TGTGCCAGCAGTGAAGGAGCGGGGACAGGGCATACTGAAGCTTTCTTT
d_gene: .; v_gene: TRBV7-2; j_gene: TRBJ1-2; abundance: .; CDR3aa: CASSLASGSGYTF; CDR3nt: TGTGCCAGCAGCTTAGCCTCGGGGAGTGGCTACACCTTC
d_gene: .; v_gene: TRBV19; j_gene: TRBJ1-5; abundance: .; CDR3aa: CATQDITGQPQHF; CDR3nt: TGTGCCACTCAGGACATAACTGGACAGCCCCAGCATTTT
d_gene: .; v_gene: TRBV6-5; j_gene: TRBJ2-3; abundance: .; CDR3aa: CASSSGTPAPDTQYF; CDR3nt: TGTGCCAGCAGTTCCGGGACACCCGCCCCAGATACGCAGTATTTT
d_gene: TRBD1; v_gene: TRBV30; j_gene: TRBJ2-1; abundance: few; CDR3aa: CAWGTGSSYNEQFF; CDR3nt: TGTGCCTGGGGGACAGGAAGCTCCTACAATGAGCAGTTCTTC
d_gene: TRBD2; v_gene: TRBV30; j_gene: TRBJ2-2; abundance: .; CDR3aa: CAWTPAGDLTGELFF; CDR3nt: TGTGCCTGGACACCGGCGGGGGACCTCACCGGGGAGCTGTTTTTT
d_gene: .; v_gene: TRBV2; j_gene: TRBJ1-1; abundance: .; CDR3aa: CASRPIETPGHTEAFF; CDR3nt: TGTGCCAGCAGGCCCATCGAAACCCCAGGGCATACTGAAGCTTTCTTT
d_gene: .; v_gene: TRBV28; j_gene: TRBJ1-2; abundance: few; CDR3aa: CASSQPNGGYGYTF; CDR3nt: TGTGCCAGCAGTCAACCAAATGGGGGGTATGGCTACACCTTC
d_gene: .; v_gene: TRBV30; j_gene: TRBJ2-7; abundance: .; CDR3aa: CAWTSGGHEQYF; CDR3nt: TGTGCCTGGACCTCCGGGGGACACGAGCAGTACTTC
d_gene: .; v_gene: TRBV30; j_gene: TRBJ1-2; abundance: .; CDR3aa: CAWSLGINYGYTF; CDR3nt: TGTGCCTGGAGTCTCGGGATTAACTATGGCTACACCTTC
d_gene: TRBD2; v_gene: TRBV7-9; j_gene: TRBJ2-5; abundance: .; CDR3aa: CASSLMGGGVLYETQYF; CDR3nt: TGTGCCAGCAGCTTAATGGGCGGGGGTGTTTTGTACGAGACCCAGTACTTC
d_gene: TRBD1; v_gene: TRBV6-5; j_gene: TRBJ2-7; abundance: few; CDR3aa: CASSYHRGYEQYF; CDR3nt: TGTGCCAGCAGTTATCACAGGGGCTACGAGCAGTACTTC
d_gene: .; v_gene: TRBV5-6; j_gene: TRBJ1-1; abundance: .; CDR3aa: CASGSRTRMNTEAFF; CDR3nt: TGTGCCAGCGGAAGTCGGACAAGAATGAACACTGAAGCTTTCTTT
d_gene: .; v_gene: TRBV6-5; j_gene: TRBJ2-4; abundance: .; CDR3aa: CASSSTVYLAKNIQYF; CDR3nt: TGTGCCAGCAGTTCCACGGTATACCTAGCCAAAAACATTCAGTACTTC
d_gene: TRBD1; v_gene: TRBV28; j_gene: TRBJ1-5; abundance: .; CDR3aa: CASSLGTGRVGVDRQPQHF; CDR3nt: TGTGCCAGCAGTTTAGGGACAGGGCGAGTTGGGGTGGATCGTCAGCCCCAGCATTTT
d_gene: .; v_gene: TRBV7-6; j_gene: TRBJ1-2; abundance: .; CDR3aa: CASSLDGHSNGYTF; CDR3nt: TGTGCCAGCAGCTTAGATGGGCACAGTAATGGCTACACCTTC
d_gene: TRBD1; v_gene: TRBV5-4; j_gene: TRBJ2-5; abundance: .; CDR3aa: CASSLARGTQETQYF; CDR3nt: TGTGCCAGCAGCTTGGCCAGGGGGACCCAAGAGACCCAGTACTTC